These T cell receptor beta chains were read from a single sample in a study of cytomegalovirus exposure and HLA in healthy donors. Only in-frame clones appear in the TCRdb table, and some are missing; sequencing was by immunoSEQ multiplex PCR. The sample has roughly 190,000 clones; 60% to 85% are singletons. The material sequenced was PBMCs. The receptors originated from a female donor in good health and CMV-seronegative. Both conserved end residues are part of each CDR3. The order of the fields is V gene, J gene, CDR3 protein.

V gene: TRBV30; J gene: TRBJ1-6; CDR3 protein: CAWSSRGNSPLHF
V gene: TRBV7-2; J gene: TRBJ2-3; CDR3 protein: CASTDPLAGSTDTQYF
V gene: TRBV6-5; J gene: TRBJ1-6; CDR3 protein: CASSYSSSPLHF
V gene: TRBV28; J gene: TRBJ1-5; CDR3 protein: CASSKGYDRVNQPQHF
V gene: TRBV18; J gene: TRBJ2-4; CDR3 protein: CASSAGTEQKNIQYF
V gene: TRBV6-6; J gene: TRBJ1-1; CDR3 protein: CASSYEGANTEAFF
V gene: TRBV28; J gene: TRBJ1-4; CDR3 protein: CASSLQFSDSYEKLFF
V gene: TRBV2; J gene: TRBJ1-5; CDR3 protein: CASSKTGIQPQHF
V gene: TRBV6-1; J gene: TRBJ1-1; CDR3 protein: CASSTGGGTEAFF
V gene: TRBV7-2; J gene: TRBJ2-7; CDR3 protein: CASSLGQGLSYEQYF
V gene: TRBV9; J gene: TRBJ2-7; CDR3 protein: CASSVSGTSVLYEQYF
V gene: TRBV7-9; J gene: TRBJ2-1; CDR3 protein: CASSPRTGSSYNEQFF
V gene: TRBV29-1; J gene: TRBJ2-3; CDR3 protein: CSVLAESTDTQYF
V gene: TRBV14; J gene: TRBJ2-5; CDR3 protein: CASSLDLAQETQYF
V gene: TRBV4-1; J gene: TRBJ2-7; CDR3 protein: CASSQGAGGPYEQYF
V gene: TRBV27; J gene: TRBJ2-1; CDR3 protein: CASTTVAGGSSYNEQFF
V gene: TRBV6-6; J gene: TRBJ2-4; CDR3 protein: CASSAAADIQYF
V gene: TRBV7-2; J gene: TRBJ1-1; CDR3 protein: CASSSKGQGNAEAFF
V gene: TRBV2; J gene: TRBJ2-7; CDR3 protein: CASGTVYAYEQYF
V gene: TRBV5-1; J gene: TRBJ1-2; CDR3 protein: CASSGSTLEGANYGYTF
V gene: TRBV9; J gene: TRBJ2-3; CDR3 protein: CASGIAGSSTDTQYF
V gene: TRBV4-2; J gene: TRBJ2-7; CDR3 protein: CASSQEWDLVYEQYF
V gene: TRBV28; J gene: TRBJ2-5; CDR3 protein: CASSSFSGTSMETQYF
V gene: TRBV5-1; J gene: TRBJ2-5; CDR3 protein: CASSFADTQETQYF
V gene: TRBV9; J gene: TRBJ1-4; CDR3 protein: CASSAYSGTGGEKLFF
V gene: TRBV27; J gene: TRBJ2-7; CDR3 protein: CASSPRLAAVDEQYF
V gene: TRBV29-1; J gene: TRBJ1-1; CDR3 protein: CSVETLNTEAFF
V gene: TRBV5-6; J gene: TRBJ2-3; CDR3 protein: CASSEETGGTDTQYF
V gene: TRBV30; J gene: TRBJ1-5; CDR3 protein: CAWTNMENQPQHF
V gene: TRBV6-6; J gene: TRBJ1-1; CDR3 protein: CASSNPGAGSTEAFF
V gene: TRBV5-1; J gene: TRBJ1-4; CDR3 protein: CATSGGVNEKLFF
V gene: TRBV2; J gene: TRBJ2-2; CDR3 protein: CASRTGEVISGELFF
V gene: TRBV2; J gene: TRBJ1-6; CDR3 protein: CASNFPDRDNSPLHF
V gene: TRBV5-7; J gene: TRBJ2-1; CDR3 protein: CASSFRGTSGRAFYNEQFF
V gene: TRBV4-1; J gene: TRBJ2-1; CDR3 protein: CASSQGSYEQFF
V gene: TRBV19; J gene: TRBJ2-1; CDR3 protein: CASKAGLPFEQFF
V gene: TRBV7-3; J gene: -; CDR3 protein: CASSFNGDSSYEQYF
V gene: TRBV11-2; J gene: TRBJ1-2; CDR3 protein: CASSLGRGQGYGYTF
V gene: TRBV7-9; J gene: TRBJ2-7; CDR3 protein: CASRNTASYEQYF
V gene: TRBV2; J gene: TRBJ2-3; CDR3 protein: CASRAGDLDTQYF
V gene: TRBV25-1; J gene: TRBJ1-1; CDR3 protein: CASSDRVNTEAFF
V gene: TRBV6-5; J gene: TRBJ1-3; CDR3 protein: CASSYGLGNTIYF
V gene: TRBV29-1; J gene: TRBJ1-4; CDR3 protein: CSVARSPTWAGGGEKLFF
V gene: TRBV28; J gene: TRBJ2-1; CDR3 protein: CASSLGGGPGNEQFF
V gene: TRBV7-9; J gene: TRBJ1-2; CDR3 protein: CASSYMGQGLNYGYTF
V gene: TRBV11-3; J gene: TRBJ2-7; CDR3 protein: CASSGGPNEQYF
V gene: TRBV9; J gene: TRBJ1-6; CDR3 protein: CASSVAGASPLHF
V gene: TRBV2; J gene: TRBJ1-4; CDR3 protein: CASLPSSTNEKLFF
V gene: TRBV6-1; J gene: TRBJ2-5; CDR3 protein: CASSEGHLRQETQYF
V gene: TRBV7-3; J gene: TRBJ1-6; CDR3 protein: CASSWGQFNSPLHF
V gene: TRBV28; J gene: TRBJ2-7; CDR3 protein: CASSQDRAEQYF
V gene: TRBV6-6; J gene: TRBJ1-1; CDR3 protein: CASRTGKLNTEAFF
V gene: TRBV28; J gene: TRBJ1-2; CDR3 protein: CASRQQGRNYGYTF
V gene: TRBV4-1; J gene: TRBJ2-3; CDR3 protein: CASSQGPYEAGGITDTQYF
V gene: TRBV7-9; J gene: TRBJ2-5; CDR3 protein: CASSARQSQETQYF
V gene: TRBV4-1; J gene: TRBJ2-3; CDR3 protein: CASSQEGSAGGTDTQYF